Listed here are 19 T cell receptor beta chains from one sample, sequenced in a study of immune characterization of retroperitoneal liposarcoma. TCRdb re-analysed the PCR reads in MiXCR, keeping a single row per CDR3 protein. Of approximately 3,200 distinct CDR3 sequences in the sample, 27% were seen once. Material: tumor tissue. The source is a female donor with retroperitoneal liposarcoma.

V gene TRBV6-8 combines with J gene TRBJ2-1; D gene unclear. The CDR3 totals 16 residues. Germline V gene data show CDR1 as MNHGY and CDR2 as SAAAGT. Deletions cut 0 bases from V and 5 bases from J, with 14 bases between. CDR3 coding DNA: TGTGCCAGCAGTTACTCGGTCAGAACCGCCCACAATGAGCAGTTCTTC. Translated, it gives CASSYSVRTAHNEQFF.

This clonotype was seen a few times. V gene TRBV10-1 combines with J gene TRBJ2-2; a possible D gene is TRBD1 (5 bases). V was pared by 3 bases and J by 0 bases, with 8 bases between. The CDR3 runs to 15 residues. Germline V gene lookup returns CDR1 WNHNN and CDR2 SYGVQD (reference sequence). CDR3 in DNA: TGCGCCAGCAGTGAAGGCAGGGCGAACACCGGGGAGCTGTTTTTT. Amino acid sequence: CASSEGRANTGELFF.

This chain links TRBV12-3 or TRBV12-4 with TRBJ2-5, with D perhaps assigned TRBD1 or TRBD2 (5 bases each). The V gene lost 0 bases and the J gene lost 4 bases, with 15 bases spanning the gap. This CDR3 contains 16 residues. CDR3 DNA: TGTGCCAGCAGTTTAGCCCCCGGGGCCGGTGGAGAGACCCAGTACTTC. This encodes CASSLAPGAGGETQYF.

J is TRBJ2-5 and V is TRBV6-4; 7 nucleotides match TRBD2. The DNA end favors TRBJ2-7, so the J call may be wrong. CDR1 and CDR2 (germline): MRHNA, SNTAGT. The CDR3 has 15 amino acids. CDR3 protein: CASRTSSGRIYEQYF. The CDR3 DNA sequence: TGTGCCAGCAGAACCAGTAGCGGGCGAATCTACGAGCAGTACTTC.

This clonotype was found a few times. The genes are TRBV7-2 and TRBJ2-1; D remains ambiguous. This CDR3 has 11 amino acids. In germline, CDR1 is SGHTA, CDR2 FQGNSA. The V end lost 6 bases, the J end lost 10 bases, and 10 bases lay between the germline ends. DNA of the CDR3: TGTGCCAGCAGGCGAGCCTACGAGCAGTTCTTC. It specifies CASRRAYEQFF.

In this sample, this clonotype is medium-sized. The V and J genes are TRBV11-3 and TRBJ2-5; TRBD2 matches at 9 bases. Per the germline V gene, CDR1 is SGHNT and CDR2 is YENEEA. The V segment lost 1 base and the J segment 4 bases; nucleotides outside the gene matches: 7. The CDR3 totals 16 residues. CDR3: CASSLVVREGRETQYF. The CDR3 region has the DNA TGTGCCAGCAGCTTAGTTGTGCGGGAGGGCCGAGAGACCCAGTACTTC.

J is TRBJ2-5 and V is TRBV10-2; no clear D gene. V was shortened by 5 bases and J by 2 bases, with 9 bases between the two germline ends. The germline V gene encodes CDR1 WSHSY and CDR2 SAAADI. The CDR3 length is 13 residues. The CDR3 DNA follows: TGCGCCAGCAGTCCAGAGATGCAAGAGACCCAGTACTTC. Translated: CASSPEMQETQYF.

This chain uses TRBV27 with TRBJ2-1; maybe TRBD2 (6 bases). CDR3 length: 13 residues. V gave up 8 bases and J gave up 4 bases, with 12 bases separating them. Germline CDR1 and CDR2: MNHEY and SMNVEV (reference sequence). The CDR3 coding sequence is TGTGCCAGCCGGGACTTGGCGTACAATGAGCAGTTCTTC. It specifies CASRDLAYNEQFF.

This clonotype is large within its sample. This chain joins TRBV27 and TRBJ2-7; 11 positions match TRBD1. V was clipped by 2 bases and J by 3 bases; unmatched bases: 6. CDR1 and CDR2 (germline): MNHEY, SMNVEV (reference sequence). The length of the CDR3 is 16 residues. CDR3 in amino acids: CASSLGTGGGGYEQYF. As DNA, the CDR3 is TGTGCCAGCAGTTTAGGGACAGGGGGAGGGGGCTACGAGCAGTACTTC.

This clonotype has more than one count but fewer than ten. The chain links TRBV11-3 to TRBJ2-5, with D perhaps TRBD1 (6 bases). The DNA end is a closer match to TRBJ2-7, so the J assignment may be wrong. This CDR3 has 14 residues. The germline V gene encodes CDR1 SGHNT and CDR2 YENEEA. CDR3 sequence: CASSLFRGAYEQYF. The CDR3 DNA follows: TGTGCCAGCAGCTTGTTCAGGGGCGCCTACGAGCAGTACTTC.

In this sample, this clonotype is medium-sized (0.01 to 0.1%). This chain links TRBV12-3 or TRBV12-4 with TRBJ2-1, with D perhaps TRBD2 (6 bases). The end of the DNA fits TRBJ2-7 better, so the J call may be wrong. The length of the CDR3 is 14 residues. The CDR3 DNA is TGTGCCAGCAGTTTCGGGACTGGCTCCTACGAGCAGTACTTC. Its translation is CASSFGTGSYEQYF.

This clonotype is classed as medium-sized. This sequence joins TRBV6-1 and TRBJ1-2, with TRBD1 identical over 12 bases. The junction had 12 bases not matched to a gene; V was cut back by 5 bases and J by 8 bases. CDR3 length: 16 residues. The germline V gene has CDR1 MNHNS and CDR2 SASEGT. This CDR3 reads CASSYGTGGERAGYTF. The CDR3 bases are TGTGCCAGCAGTTATGGGACAGGGGGCGAAAGGGCCGGCTACACCTTC.

The rearrangement uses TRBV30 and TRBJ1-2; D ambiguous. Per the germline V gene, CDR1 is GTSNPN and CDR2 is SVGIG (reference sequence). Between the trimmed V and J ends, which lost 2 bases and 0 bases, there was a span of 4 bases. The CDR3 is 12 residues long. The DNA of the CDR3 is TGTGCCTGGAGTTCAGCTAACTATGGCTACACCTTC. This gives the protein CAWSSANYGYTF.

V usage is TRBV27 and J usage is TRBJ2-1, with 11 bases aligning to TRBD2. The DNA end lines up better with TRBJ2-7; the J call may be wrong. This CDR3 is built from 15 residues. Germline V gene sequence: CDR1 MNHEY, CDR2 SMNVEV (reference sequence). CDR3 residues: CASRGRLAGNYEQYF. The DNA of the CDR3 is TGTGCCAGCAGGGGTCGACTAGCGGGGAACTACGAGCAGTACTTC.

The J gene is TRBJ2-5, the V gene TRBV19, with TRBD2 matching over 10 bases. The CDR3 contains 15 residues. V lost 6 bases to trimming and J lost 3 bases; unmatched junction nucleotides: 7. Per the germline V gene, CDR1 is LNHDA and CDR2 is SQIVND (reference sequence). This CDR3 reads CASRGLAEGEETQYF. CDR3 bases: TGTGCCAGTAGAGGACTAGCGGAGGGGGAAGAGACCCAGTACTTC.

This clonotype was observed a few times. The CDR3 DNA reads as TGTGCCAGCAGCTTAGATCGGGCCGGGGGACTAGCGGGACCAAAGACCTACGAGCAGTACTTC. Translated, it gives CASSLDRAGGLAGPKTYEQYF. The chain carries TRBV11-3 and TRBJ2-7; 13 nucleotides align to TRBD2. Germline V gene lookup returns CDR1 SGHNT and CDR2 YENEEA. The CDR3 has 21 amino acids. V gave up 0 bases and J gave up 2 bases; unmatched junction bases: 16.

Within the sample, this clonotype is medium-sized. The chain employs TRBV6-1 and TRBJ2-1; a possible D gene is TRBD1 (5 bases). The closer fit of TRBJ2-7 to the DNA end suggests the J call may be wrong. The CDR3 has 13 amino acids. The V gene's germline CDR1 is MNHNS and CDR2 SASEGT. The CDR3 sequence: CASGSGPHNEQYF. CDR3 in DNA: TGTGCCAGCGGATCAGGGCCACACAATGAGCAGTACTTC.

In nucleotides, the CDR3 is TGTGCCAGCAGCCCACGCCCTGATTACAATGAGCAGTTCTTC. This translates into CASSPRPDYNEQFF. The genes are TRBV27 and TRBJ2-1; D is unclear. This CDR3 spans 14 amino acids. The V gene lost 6 bases and the J gene lost 4 bases, with 13 bases spanning the gap. CDR1 and CDR2 (germline): MNHEY, SMNVEV (reference sequence).

This clonotype ranks as medium-sized. CDR3 protein: CASSAGTTNNEQFF. The CDR3 DNA sequence: TGTGCCAGCAGTGCCGGGACCACTAACAATGAGCAGTTCTTC. The rearrangement uses TRBV27 and TRBJ2-1; D tentatively fits TRBD1 or TRBD2 (5 bases each). Trimming took off 5 bases at V and 5 bases at J, with 13 bases between the two ends. Germline V gene lookup returns CDR1 MNHEY and CDR2 SMNVEV (reference sequence). CDR3 length equals 14 residues.